Listed below are T cell receptor beta chains from one sample, sequenced in a study of T cells in Graves' hyperthyroidism and ophthalmopathy. In TCRdb, the multiplex PCR reads were re-called with MiXCR into one record per CDR3 protein. The profile shows 350,000 to 400,000 distinct CDR3 sequences, around 13% of them singletons. Sequenced: blood. The receptors come from an older woman with Graves' hyperthyroidism. CDR3s include the opening cysteine and the closing phenylalanine or tryptophan. The D gene is left open where the match is weak. Size is stated for part of the rows, as once, few or many counts, or as a class when the clone is expanded.

D	V	J	size	DNA	CDR3
NA	TRBV6-1	TRBJ2-3	NA	TGTGCCAGCAAACTCCAACTCACAGATACGCAGTATTTT	CASKLQLTDTQYF
NA	TRBV3-1	TRBJ2-7	many	TGTGCCAGCAGCTTCATTGACTTAGCCTACGAGCAGTACTTC	CASSFIDLAYEQYF
TRBD1	TRBV9	TRBJ1-4	NA	TGTGCCAGCAGCGTGGGACAGGGGGGTGAAAAACTGTTTTTT	CASSVGQGGEKLFF
NA	TRBV27	TRBJ1-1	many	TGTGCCAGCAGTGCCGGGACAACGAACACTGAAGCTTTCTTT	CASSAGTTNTEAFF
TRBD2	TRBV7-2	TRBJ2-5	NA	TGTGCCAGCAGATCGGGGGGCGGGAGGGAGACCCAGTACTTC	CASRSGGGRETQYF
NA	TRBV12-3/TRBV12-4	TRBJ2-3	many	TGTGCCAGCAGTTTCGCAACAGATACGCAGTATTTT	CASSFATDTQYF
TRBD2	TRBV6-1	TRBJ2-7	NA	TGTGCCAGCAGTCCCGCGGGACTAGCGGGAGACGGGTCCTACGAGCAGTACTTC	CASSPAGLAGDGSYEQYF
TRBD2	TRBV10-1	TRBJ2-7	many	TGCGCCAGCAGAACGCCCAGCGGGAGGGTCTACGAGCAGTACTTC	CASRTPSGRVYEQYF
NA	TRBV3-1	TRBJ2-2	many	TGTGCCAGCAGCCACAACACCGGGGAGCTGTTTTTT	CASSHNTGELFF
NA	TRBV12-3/TRBV12-4	TRBJ2-2	few	TGTGCCAGCAGTGGGGGGTCCGGCAGGGGACGCACCGGGGAGCTGTTTTTT	CASSGGSGRGRTGELFF
TRBD2	TRBV5-5	TRBJ2-1	NA	TGTGCCAGCAGCTTGGTTCTAGCGGGAGGGCCCTACAATGAGCAGTTCTTC	CASSLVLAGGPYNEQFF
TRBD1	TRBV29-1	TRBJ1-3	NA	TGCAGCGTGCTAACAGGGGCAGTAGACACCATATATTTT	CSVLTGAVDTIYF
TRBD2	TRBV11-2	TRBJ2-5	many	TGTGCCAGCAGCTTAGGTCCCTATGGCGGGAGAGCCCAAGAGACCCAGTACTTC	CASSLGPYGGRAQETQYF
NA	TRBV20-1	TRBJ1-2	few	NA	CSGGDGGAGYGCTF
TRBD2	TRBV7-2	TRBJ2-7	many	TGTGCCAGCAGCTTTGGGCGACTAGCGGGACCGAGGGACTACGAGCAGTACTTC	CASSFGRLAGPRDYEQYF
NA	TRBV24-1	TRBJ1-5	many	TGTGCCACCAGTGTCGGAGGGGTCAATCAGCCCCAGCATTTT	CATSVGGVNQPQHF
NA	TRBV5-1	TRBJ1-1	many	TGCGCCAGCAGCTTTGAAGGAGACACTGAAGCTTTCTTT	CASSFEGDTEAFF
TRBD2	TRBV9	TRBJ2-7	NA	TGTGCCAGCAGCGTCGCGGGAGGAGGCTACGAGCAGTACTTC	CASSVAGGGYEQYF
NA	TRBV12-3/TRBV12-4	TRBJ2-3	NA	TGTGCCAGCAGCCCAAACGTGGGCTCCAGATGGTCAGATACGCAGTATTTT	CASSPNVGSRWSDTQYF
NA	TRBV14	TRBJ1-1	many	TGTGCCAGCAGCCAAGGGGGTTGGGGCACTGAAGCTTTCTTT	CASSQGGWGTEAFF
TRBD1	TRBV20-1	TRBJ2-1	NA	TGCAGTGCTGGCGGGACAGGGGGCTCGGGGGAGCAGTTCTTC	CSAGGTGGSGEQFF